The following is a T cell receptor beta chain sequence with its context. This clone occurred a few times. Its antigen is not yet known. The sample holds no much larger clone one base away, and base qualities are not on file. Libraries were built with the immunoSEQ multiplex PCR assay. A mixture of 60 forward primers for TCR Vbeta segments and 13 reverse primers for TCR Jbeta segments was used in the multiplex PCR. The CDR3 region of rearranged TCR beta genes was amplified from genomic DNA by a multiplex PCR assay. Amplified TCR beta libraries were sequenced as 87-base-pair reads on the Illumina HiSeq System. In the authors' own workflow: In a later analysis, tens of millions of unique TCR beta chains were counted across the 500 to 850 repertoires, and roughly 11 million of these chains were shared by at least two donors. A nearest-neighbor algorithm error-corrected the raw reads and collapsed the reads into unique sequences, merging closely related sequences to remove PCR and sequencing errors. Alignment of CDR3 sequences to IMGT reference sequences was used to assign V, D and J gene segments. For a sequence to be retained, a match of at least six nucleotides to both a V gene segment and a J gene segment was required. A rearrangement counted as productive if the CDR3 had no stop codons and remained in frame with V and J, and every other rearrangement counted as non-productive. CDR3 was defined by IMGT convention, running from the second conserved V-encoded cysteine to the conserved J-encoded phenylalanine. The earlier analysis of approximately 590 of the donors excluded any sequence lacking an unambiguous match to a single V gene segment. In an earlier analysis of some 590 of the donors, a V segment was called functional when productive rearrangements were above 56.7%, and segregating when the standard deviation between donors exceeded 5%. A statistical classification framework was developed to diagnose cytomegalovirus status using the catalog of TCR beta chain sequences. V and J gene assignment, in a later analysis, came from comparing TCR nucleotide sequences with IMGT/GENE-DB human TR gene sequences. Using the TCRdist pipeline, a later analysis assigned CDR3 sequences along with most-parsimonious VDJ recombination scenarios. In a later analysis, each TCR beta chain was defined by its CDR3 amino acid sequence together with its V-gene family, and reads lacking a unique V-gene family were excluded. A later analysis removed several hundred highly shared, low-generation-probability nucleotide sequences to deal with suspected cross-contamination and a sequencing artifact. In a later analysis, a clonal expansion index for each public chain was calculated from normalized within-repertoire ranks of inferred template counts. In a later analysis, generation probabilities were computed using a VDJ recombination model fitted to out-of-frame rearrangements, and the results were checked against IGoR. Hypergeometric tests were used in a later analysis to score TCR-TCR, TCR-HLA and TCR-CMV co-occurrence, with a repertoire-size bias correction applied to the TCR pairs. A later analysis estimated false discovery rates by permuting HLA or CMV assignments 20 times. A later analysis grouped co-occurring TCRs with DBSCAN, adding TCRdist sequence similarity when clustering within HLA-allele-positive subsets. Repertoires with fewer than 30,000 or more than 120,000 public chains, plus five repertoires with anomalous nucleotide sharing, were excluded from co-occurrence clustering. The source is immuneACCESS, and TCRdb retained only in-frame sequences with V and J called. Part of the clones is not carried over; for the studies checked, unresolved V genes explain less than half of this, and the remainder is unexplained. That table furnishes V, J and clone size, whereas the DNA furnished D and trimming. Present in this sample are about 110,000 clones, roughly 80% of which were seen just once. Around 2.1% of the sample comes from the top ten.

This entry belongs to a study of cytomegalovirus exposure and HLA in healthy donors (dated by TCRdb to 2017 to 2019). Some background on the complete study: According to an earlier analysis of 587 of the donors, about 179 million T cells yielded roughly 110 million unique TCR beta sequences and more than 250 Gb of sequence data. An early release that covered approximately 600 HLA-typed donors contained about 290 gigabases of sequencing data and approximately 85 million unique TCR sequences. Among the roughly 400 genotyped donors, under 90% belonged to the genetic ancestry cluster associated with self-reported Caucasian donors. The study aimed to test whether cataloging public T cell receptors could reveal signatures of past pathogen exposure. The study used immunosequencing to profile the T cell repertoires of 666 subjects and linked those repertoires to cytomegalovirus serostatus. Besides the first cohort of roughly 700 subjects, a separate validation cohort made up of over a hundred different subjects was used. The study combined high-throughput TCR immunosequencing, statistical association of individual TCRs with disease status, and machine learning to predict cytomegalovirus infection status. A later analysis re-examined previously published TCR beta repertoires from around 670 donors and added high-resolution HLA genotyping to investigate patterns of TCR occurrence. Rather than using new phenotypic data, the later analysis identified candidate immune exposures from TCR beta sequences and from how often those sequences occurred across donors. To decide whether each TCR beta V gene segment behaved as functional or pseudogenic, an earlier analysis of some 570 of the donors relied on high-throughput TCR beta sequencing. Donor age, sex, ethnicity and CMV serostatus were compiled alongside the repertoire data. Genome-wide SNP genotypes for about 65% of the roughly 670 donors were used in a later genetic analysis, which treated that subset as a discovery cohort. Every repertoire in the discovery cohort had been generated on one and the same sequencing platform. Class I and class II HLA loci were covered by the typing at four-digit resolution. The number of donors typed differed by locus, with about 620-630 for A, B, C, DRB1 and DQB1, around 500 for DQA1, under 610 for DPA1, and under 490 for DPB1. Several DR-DQ haplotypes were handled as single units for association and clustering because linkage in the cohort was strong. Among about 370 genotyped donors of the cohort, an average of about 220,000 unique TCR beta nucleotide sequences was sequenced per donor, of which about 18% were non-productive. Broader findings and caveats from the paper: In a later analysis, HLA-associated TCR beta chains showed more clonal expansion and lower generation probabilities than non-associated chains that were equally common. Broadly in line with IMGT annotations, most TCR beta V segments showed up in productive rearrangements about 87% or about 30% of the time in an earlier analysis of 587 of the donors. A later genetic analysis reported fewer N-insertions in productive TCRs among donors in an Asian-associated ancestry cluster than the roughly 620-donor mean. A later analysis reported that several top co-occurrence clusters appeared linked to parvovirus B19, influenza, CMV and Epstein-Barr virus. In vitro tests confirmed that three of the cytomegalovirus-associated TCR beta chains recognize cytomegalovirus antigens. In a later genetic analysis, a missense DCLRE1C variant was associated with V-gene and J-gene trimming of TCR beta chains, and the association was replicated in an independent cohort. A group of highly shared sequence variants was considered likely to be a technical artifact of the sequencing pipeline. While some public TCRs were present in many individuals, most TCR sequences turned up only very rarely across donors. Linkage disequilibrium might explain the correlated functional status among segregating V segments, but an unknown experimental factor could not be ruled out. Only TCR beta chains were sequenced in this cohort, and the absence of alpha or paired-chain data limited detectable features. The classifier was reported to diagnose cytomegalovirus status with high specificity and sensitivity in both the original cohort and the validation cohort. A further reported finding was that TCR beta sequences accurately predicted the HLA-A and HLA-B alleles for most subjects in the first cohort. A later analysis found that TCR association rates varied across HLA loci, with DRB1 alleles showing the most associated TCRs and HLA-C alleles the fewest. Some IMGT-functional V segments, including TRBV6-2 and TRBV6-3, could not be told apart with the 87-base-pair reads, so those segments were excluded. The earlier analysis of some 540 of the donors excluded approximately 17 rarely observed V segments, including chromosome 9 orphons, because counts were too low. The study listed 164 TCR beta chains as associated with cytomegalovirus. Because some donors lacked HLA typing at each locus, the association tests relied only on the typed subset. The presence/absence analyses assumed that sequencing depth was roughly uniform across donors, and that assumption may not be true. Assigning TCR associations to individual alleles was difficult when HLA alleles, especially DR and DQ, strongly co-occurred. For the cohort, immune exposure information was limited to CMV serostatus. Most CMV-associated TCR beta chains appeared to be HLA-restricted in a later analysis, and the HLA associations seemed to be driven largely by CMV exposure. The authors suggested that the approach could potentially be extended to other disease states and immunological phenotypes. At a false discovery rate of 0.05, a later analysis linked 16,000 or so TCR beta sequences to specific HLA alleles.

CDR1 KGHSY and CDR2 FQNENV were looked up in the germline V gene. The CDR3 starts with the cysteine, ends with the phenylalanine, and has 14 residues. CDR3 DNA only is kept here, 42 bases in frame from base 1. A distance of 12 bases separates the germline ends of V and J, which lose 2 bases and 4 bases respectively. The cohort was made up of approximately 700 healthy bone marrow donors. At the time of sampling, all cohort members were nominally healthy, though unrecorded immune exposures were likely present. The donor tested CMV seronegative and was one of the 352 seronegative cohort members. Each donor provided a peripheral blood sample, and peripheral blood mononuclear cells were used for TCR beta sequencing. Genomic DNA extraction from the blood cell samples was performed with the Qiagen DNeasy Blood Extraction Kit.

The V and J segments used are TRBV16 and TRBJ2-7; no D gene is confidently identified. This clonotype was obtained from a young man in good health and CMV-seronegative. Sequenced: PBMCs. For the CDR3, the sequence is CASSQQAGLYEQYF. The DNA sequence is TGTGCCAGCAGCCAACAGGCTGGGTTATACGAGCAGTACTTC.